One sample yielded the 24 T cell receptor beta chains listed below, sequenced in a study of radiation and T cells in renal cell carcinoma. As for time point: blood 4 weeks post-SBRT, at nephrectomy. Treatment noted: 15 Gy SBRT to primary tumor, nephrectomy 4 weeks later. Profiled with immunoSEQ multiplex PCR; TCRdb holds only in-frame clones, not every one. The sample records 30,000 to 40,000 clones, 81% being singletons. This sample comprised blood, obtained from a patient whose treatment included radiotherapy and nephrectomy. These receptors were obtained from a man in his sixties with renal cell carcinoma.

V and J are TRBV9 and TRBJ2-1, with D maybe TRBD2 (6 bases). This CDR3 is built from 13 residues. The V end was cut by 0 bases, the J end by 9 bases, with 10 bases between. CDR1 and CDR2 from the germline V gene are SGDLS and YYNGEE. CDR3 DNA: TGTGCCAGCAGCGTAGTGACTAGTGGTGAGCAGTTCTTC. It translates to CASSVVTSGEQFF.

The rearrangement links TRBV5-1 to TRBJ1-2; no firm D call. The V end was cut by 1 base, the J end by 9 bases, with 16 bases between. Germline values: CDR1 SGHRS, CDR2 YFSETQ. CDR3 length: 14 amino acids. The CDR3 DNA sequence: TGCGCCAGCAGCTTGCTGGGAGGGCCGGTAAGCTACACCTTC. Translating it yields CASSLLGGPVSYTF.

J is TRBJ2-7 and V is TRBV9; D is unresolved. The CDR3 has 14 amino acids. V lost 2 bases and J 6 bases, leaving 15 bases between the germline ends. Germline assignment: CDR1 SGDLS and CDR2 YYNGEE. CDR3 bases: TGTGCCAGCAGCGTTGCACAGCAGAATGCCGAGCAGTACTTC. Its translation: CASSVAQQNAEQYF.

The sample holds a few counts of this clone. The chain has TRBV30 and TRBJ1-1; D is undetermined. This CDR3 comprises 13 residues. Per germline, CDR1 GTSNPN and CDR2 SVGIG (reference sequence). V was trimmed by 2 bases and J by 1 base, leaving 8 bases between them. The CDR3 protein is CAWSPTPNTEAFF. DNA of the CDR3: TGTGCCTGGAGTCCGACACCGAACACTGAAGCTTTCTTT.

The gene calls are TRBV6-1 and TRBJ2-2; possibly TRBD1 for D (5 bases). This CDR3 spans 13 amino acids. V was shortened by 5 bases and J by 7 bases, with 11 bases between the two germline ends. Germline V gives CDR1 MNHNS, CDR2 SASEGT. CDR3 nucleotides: TGTGCCAGCAGTAAACAGGAGATCGGGGAGCTGTTTTTT. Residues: CASSKQEIGELFF.

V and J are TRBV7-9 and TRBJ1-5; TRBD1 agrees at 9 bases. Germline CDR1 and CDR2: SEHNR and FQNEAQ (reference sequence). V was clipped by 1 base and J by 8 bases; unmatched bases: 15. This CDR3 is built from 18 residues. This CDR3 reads CASSLGLGGQGFGEPQHF. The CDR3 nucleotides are TGTGCCAGCAGCTTAGGTCTTGGGGGACAGGGCTTCGGGGAGCCCCAGCATTTT.

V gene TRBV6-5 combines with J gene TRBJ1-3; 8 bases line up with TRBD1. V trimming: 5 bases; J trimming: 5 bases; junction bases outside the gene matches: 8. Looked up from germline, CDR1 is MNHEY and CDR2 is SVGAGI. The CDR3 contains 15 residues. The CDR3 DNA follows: TGTGCCAGCAGTCCAGGGGGCGCGGGTAGAAACACCATATATTTT. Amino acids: CASSPGGAGRNTIYF.

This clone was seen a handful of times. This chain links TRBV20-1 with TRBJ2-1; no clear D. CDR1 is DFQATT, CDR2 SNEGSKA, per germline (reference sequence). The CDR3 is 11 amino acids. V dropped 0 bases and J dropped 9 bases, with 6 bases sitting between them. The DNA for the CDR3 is TGCAGTGCTAGAGACCGCGGTGAGCAGTTCTTC. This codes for CSARDRGEQFF.

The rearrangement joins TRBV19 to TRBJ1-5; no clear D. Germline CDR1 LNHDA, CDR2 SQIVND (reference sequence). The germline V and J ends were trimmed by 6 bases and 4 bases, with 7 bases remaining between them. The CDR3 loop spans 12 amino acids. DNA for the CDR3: TGTGCCAGTAGCCAAGGGAATCAGCCCCAGCATTTT. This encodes CASSQGNQPQHF.

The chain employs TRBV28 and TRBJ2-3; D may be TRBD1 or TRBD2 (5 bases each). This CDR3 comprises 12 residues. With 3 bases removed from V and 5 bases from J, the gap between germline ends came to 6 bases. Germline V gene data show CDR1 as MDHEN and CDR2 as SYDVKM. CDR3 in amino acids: CASSLGVDTQYF. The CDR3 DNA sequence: TGTGCCAGCAGTTTGGGGGTAGATACGCAGTATTTT.

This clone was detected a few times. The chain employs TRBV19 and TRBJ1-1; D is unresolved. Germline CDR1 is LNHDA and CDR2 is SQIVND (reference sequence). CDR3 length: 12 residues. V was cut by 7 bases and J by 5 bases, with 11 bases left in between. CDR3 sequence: CASTFTGTEAFF. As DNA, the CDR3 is TGTGCCAGTACCTTCACCGGGACTGAAGCTTTCTTT. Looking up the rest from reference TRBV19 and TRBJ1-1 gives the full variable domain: DGGITQSPKYLFRKEGQNVTLSCEQNLNHDAMYWYRQDPGQGLRLIYYSQIVNDFQKGDIAEGYSVSREKKESFPLTVTSAQKNPTAFYLCASTFTGTEAFFGQGTRLTVV.

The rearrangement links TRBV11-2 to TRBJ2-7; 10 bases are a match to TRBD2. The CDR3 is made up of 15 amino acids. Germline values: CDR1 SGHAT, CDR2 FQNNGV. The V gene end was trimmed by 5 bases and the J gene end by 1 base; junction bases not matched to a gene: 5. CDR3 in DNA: TGTGCCAGCAGCACTCCGGGACTAGCGTCCTACGAGCAGTACTTC. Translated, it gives CASSTPGLASYEQYF.

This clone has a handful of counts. In DNA, the CDR3 is TGTGCCAGTAGCCCATACCCTAGTCGCAGGGGGAATGAGCAGTTCTTC. Encoded protein: CASSPYPSRRGNEQFF. The chain recombines TRBV19 with TRBJ2-1, with 7 positions matching TRBD1. The J segment lost 7 bases and the V segment lost 6 bases, leaving 15 bases of the junction unmatched. CDR1 and CDR2 from the germline V gene are LNHDA and SQIVND (reference sequence). The CDR3 consists of 16 residues.

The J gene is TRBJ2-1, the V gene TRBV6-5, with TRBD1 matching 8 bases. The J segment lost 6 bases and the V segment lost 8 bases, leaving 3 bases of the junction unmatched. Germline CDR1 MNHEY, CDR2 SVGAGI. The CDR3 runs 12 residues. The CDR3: CASWTGSNEQFF. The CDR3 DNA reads TGTGCCAGCTGGACAGGGTCCAATGAGCAGTTCTTC.

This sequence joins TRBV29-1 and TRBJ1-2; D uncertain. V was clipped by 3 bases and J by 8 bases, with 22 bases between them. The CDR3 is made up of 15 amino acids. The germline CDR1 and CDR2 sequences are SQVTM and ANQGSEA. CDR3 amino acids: CSVDIGAELVNGYTF. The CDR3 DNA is TGCAGCGTTGATATTGGAGCAGAGTTAGTAAACGGCTACACCTTC.

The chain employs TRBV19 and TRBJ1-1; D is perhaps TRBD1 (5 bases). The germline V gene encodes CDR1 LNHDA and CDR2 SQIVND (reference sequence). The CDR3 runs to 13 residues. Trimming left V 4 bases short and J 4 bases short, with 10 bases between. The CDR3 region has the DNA TGTGCCAGTAGTAGTTCGGGGGGCACTGAAGCTTTCTTT. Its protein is CASSSSGGTEAFF.

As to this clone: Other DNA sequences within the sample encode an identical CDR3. DNA for the CDR3: TGTGCCAGCTCACCACAGGGGGCCGGGGAGACCCAGTACTTC. Amino acid sequence: CASSPQGAGETQYF. The chain joins TRBV18 to TRBJ2-5; 7 bases agree with TRBD1. Trimming took 1 base from V and 5 from J; bases not matched to a gene: 4. The length of the CDR3 is 14 residues. The V gene's germline CDR1 is KGHSH and CDR2 LQKENI.

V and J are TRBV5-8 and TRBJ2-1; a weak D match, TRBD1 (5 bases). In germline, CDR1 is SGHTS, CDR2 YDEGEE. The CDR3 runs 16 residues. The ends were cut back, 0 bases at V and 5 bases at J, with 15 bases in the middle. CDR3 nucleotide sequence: TGTGCCAGCAGCTTGGATTTGTGGGGCGCCAACAATGAGCAGTTCTTC. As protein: CASSLDLWGANNEQFF.

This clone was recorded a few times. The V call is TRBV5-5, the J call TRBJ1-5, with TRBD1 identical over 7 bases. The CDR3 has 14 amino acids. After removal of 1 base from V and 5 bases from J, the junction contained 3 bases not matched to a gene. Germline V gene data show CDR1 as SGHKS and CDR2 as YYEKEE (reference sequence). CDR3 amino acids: CASSLNRGDQPQHF. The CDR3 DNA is TGTGCCAGCAGCTTGAACAGGGGAGATCAGCCCCAGCATTTT.

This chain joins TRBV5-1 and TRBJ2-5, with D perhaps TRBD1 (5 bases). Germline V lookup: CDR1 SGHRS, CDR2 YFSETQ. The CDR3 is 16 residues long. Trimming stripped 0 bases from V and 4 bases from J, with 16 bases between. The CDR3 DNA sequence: TGCGCCAGCAGCTTGGTGGCCAGGGAACCGGGAGAGACCCAGTACTTC. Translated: CASSLVAREPGETQYF.

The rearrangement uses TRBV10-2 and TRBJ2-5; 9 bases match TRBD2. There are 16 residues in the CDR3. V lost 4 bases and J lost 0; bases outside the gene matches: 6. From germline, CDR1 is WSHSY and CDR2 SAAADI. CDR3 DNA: TGCGCCAGCAGTGTTCCTAGCGGGACCAACCAAGAGACCCAGTACTTC. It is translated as CASSVPSGTNQETQYF.

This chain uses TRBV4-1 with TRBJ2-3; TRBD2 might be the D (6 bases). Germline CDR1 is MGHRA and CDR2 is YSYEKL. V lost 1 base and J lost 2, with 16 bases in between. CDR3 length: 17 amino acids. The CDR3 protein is CASSQVGRDHYTDTQYF. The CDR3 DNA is TGCGCCAGCAGCCAAGTGGGGCGGGACCACTACACAGATACGCAGTATTTT.

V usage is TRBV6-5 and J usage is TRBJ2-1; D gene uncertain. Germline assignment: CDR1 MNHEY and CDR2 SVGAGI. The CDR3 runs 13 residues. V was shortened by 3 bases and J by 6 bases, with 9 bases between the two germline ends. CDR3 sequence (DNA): TGTGCCAGCAGTTATGCGAAGGTCAATGAGCAGTTCTTC. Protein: CASSYAKVNEQFF.

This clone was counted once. The CDR3 spells CASSTSEVSITIYF. CDR3 sequence (DNA): TGTGCCAGCAGCACCTCGGAGGTTTCTATTACCATATATTTT. The rearrangement joins TRBV7-9 to TRBJ1-3; no reliable D call. The germline CDR1 and CDR2 sequences are SEHNR and FQNEAQ (reference sequence). V was trimmed by 5 bases and J by 10 bases, leaving 18 bases between them. This CDR3 contains 14 residues.